The 26 T cell receptor beta chains in this list originate from one sample, sequenced in a study of T cells in Graves' hyperthyroidism and ophthalmopathy (dated by TCRdb to between 2017 and 2020). The library came from multiplex PCR. TCRdb lists the instrument as Illumina HiSeq 2000. Amplification of TCR beta CDR3 regions was carried out from RNA transcripts. The TCR CDR3 was subjected to a first round of RT-PCR using the HTBI primer set and the Qiagen OneStep RT-PCR kit. TCRdb reran the public reads through fastp at Q25 and MiXCR, keeping productive beta chains. Duplicate CDR3 protein sequences are folded into a single record with the most common DNA and genes. A total of under 450,000 distinct CDR3 sequences appear in this sample, more than 15% of them only once. The ten largest account for 7.7% of the sample. The sample was blood. These receptors were obtained from a woman between 18 and 29 years old with Graves' hyperthyroidism.

Many counts were recorded for this clonotype. The V gene is TRBV27, the J gene TRBJ2-1; 7 nucleotides match TRBD2. This CDR3 contains 14 residues. Trimming at V came to 6 bases and at J to 5 bases, leaving 7 bases not matched to a gene. The germline V gene has CDR1 MNHEY and CDR2 SMNVEV (reference sequence). CDR3 DNA sequence: TGTGCCAGCAGATGGGGGGGGGATCACAATGAGCAGTTCTTC. Encoded protein: CASRWGGDHNEQFF.

In its sample, this clonotype was seen many times. This rearrangement joins TRBV14 to TRBJ2-3; unclear D gene. Between the trimmed V and J ends, which lost 4 bases and 6 bases, there was a span of 11 bases. From germline, CDR1 is SGHDN and CDR2 FVKESK. The CDR3 runs to 13 residues. For the CDR3, the DNA is TGTGCCAGCAGCCCCAGACCCGATGATACGCAGTATTTT. This encodes CASSPRPDDTQYF.

This clonotype was recorded many times. CDR3 nucleotides: TGTGCCAGCAGTCTAAGGACACTTGAAGCTTTCTTT. Its protein product is CASSLRTLEAFF. The V and J genes are TRBV12-3 or TRBV12-4 and TRBJ1-1; tentative D call: TRBD1 (5 bases). V lost 5 bases and J 7 bases, leaving 11 bases between the germline ends. This CDR3 region has 12 residues.

This clonotype was observed at least ten times. This chain connects TRBV30 to TRBJ1-2; 10 nucleotides agree with TRBD1. This CDR3 contains 12 residues. J lost 6 bases, V lost 5 bases, and 3 bases had no gene match. Germline assignment: CDR1 GTSNPN and CDR2 SVGIG (reference sequence). CDR3: CAWSTGGHGYTF. The CDR3 DNA reads TGTGCCTGGTCGACAGGGGGCCATGGCTACACCTTC.

This clonotype was seen many times. The gene calls are TRBV10-3 and TRBJ1-4, with D possibly being TRBD1 (6 bases). CDR1 is ENHRY, CDR2 SYGVKD, per germline. Trimming cost V 3 bases and J 8 bases, with 16 bases left between them. The CDR3 covers 15 residues. CDR3 coding DNA: TGTGCCATCAGTGACCAGCCGGGACAAACAGAAAAACTGTTTTTT. It specifies CAISDQPGQTEKLFF.

There are many counts of this clonotype. The V gene is TRBV12-3 or TRBV12-4, the J gene TRBJ1-2; weak D call: TRBD1 (5 bases). The CDR3 totals 13 residues. The V end lost 8 bases, the J end lost 6 bases, and 16 bases lay between the germline ends. The CDR3 loop is CASSRRRDDGYTF. The CDR3 DNA sequence: TGTGCCAGCTCCAGACGCAGGGATGATGGCTACACCTTC.

The table lists this clonotype with a few counts. The chain combines TRBV7-3 with TRBJ2-5, with TRBD1 identical over 9 bases. The ends lost 5 bases at V and 2 bases at J; junction bases unmatched: 3. The CDR3 is 14 residues long. In germline, CDR1 is SGHTA, CDR2 FQGTGA. The CDR3, as DNA: TGTGCCAGCAGCCGACAGGGGGGGCAAGAGACCCAGTACTTC. It translates to CASSRQGGQETQYF.

This clonotype has at least ten counts. This chain's CDR3 is CASSLSSTGQREQYF. In nucleotides, the CDR3 is TGCGCCAGCAGCTTGTCCTCCACAGGGCAGCGCGAGCAGTACTTC. V gene TRBV5-1 combines with J gene TRBJ2-7; D may be TRBD1 (6 bases). V lost 1 base to trimming and J lost 6 bases, with 17 bases between them. CDR1 SGHRS and CDR2 YFSETQ come from the germline V gene. The CDR3 has 15 amino acids. The whole variable domain, filled in from reference TRBV5-1 and TRBJ2-7, reads KAGVTQTPRYLIKTRGQQVTLSCSPISGHRSVSWYQQTPGQGLQFLFEYFSETQRNKGNFPGRFSGRQFSNSRSEMNVSTLELGDSALYLCASSLSSTGQREQYFGPGTRLTVT.

This clonotype was counted a few times. The chain couples TRBV5-1 to TRBJ2-3; the match to TRBD1 covers 8 bases. J lost 13 bases, V lost 0 bases, and 10 bases had no gene match. CDR3 length: 14 amino acids. Per the germline V gene, CDR1 is SGHRS and CDR2 is YFSETQ. The CDR3 sequence is CASSLADPETGEYF. The CDR3 DNA sequence: TGCGCCAGCAGCTTGGCCGATCCTGAGACAGGGGAGTATTTT.

The chain recombines TRBV20-1 with TRBJ2-4; 14 bases match TRBD2. Germline trimming cut 0 bases from V and 6 bases from J; bases unmatched to any gene: 4. Germline V gene lookup returns CDR1 DFQATT and CDR2 SNEGSKA (reference sequence). This CDR3 spans 16 amino acids. The CDR3 sequence is CSAREEGLAGVNIQYF. The CDR3 DNA sequence: TGCAGTGCTAGAGAAGAGGGACTAGCGGGGGTAAACATTCAGTACTTC.

This clonotype was counted at least ten times. V is TRBV2 and J is TRBJ1-2, with D perhaps TRBD1 (5 bases). In germline, CDR1 is SNHLY, CDR2 FYNNEI. V dropped 3 bases and J dropped 2 bases, with 16 bases sitting between them. This CDR3 comprises 16 residues. CDR3 region: CASSEPSGSVNYGYTF. The CDR3 DNA reads as TGTGCCAGCAGTGAGCCATCAGGGTCGGTGAACTATGGCTACACCTTC.

This clonotype occurred many times. The chain is built from TRBV12-3 or TRBV12-4 and TRBJ2-2, with a tentative D call TRBD2 (5 bases). The CDR3 totals 15 residues. V was clipped by 6 bases and J by 6 bases, with 17 bases between them. This chain's CDR3 is CASSPTRLGAGELFF. In DNA form, the CDR3 reads TGTGCCAGCAGCCCCACTCGGCTCGGGGCCGGGGAGCTGTTTTTT.

CDR3 sequence: CSASFPPEQYF. The CDR3 DNA sequence: TGCAGTGCCAGTTTTCCACCCGAGCAGTACTTC. The J gene is TRBJ2-7, the V gene TRBV20-1, with D hard to call. V was clipped by 6 bases and J by 6 bases, with 12 bases between them. The CDR3 consists of 11 residues. The germline V gene encodes CDR1 DFQATT and CDR2 SNEGSKA (reference sequence).

This clonotype was seen repeatedly, ten times or more. The genes are TRBV3-1 and TRBJ1-6; perhaps TRBD1 as D (6 bases). The length of the CDR3 is 16 residues. Germline V gene lookup returns CDR1 LGHDT and CDR2 YNNKEL (reference sequence). Trimming stripped 1 base from V and 7 bases from J, with 14 bases between. CDR3 region: CASSQVAGGRNSPLHF. The CDR3 DNA reads TGTGCCAGCAGCCAAGTGGCGGGGGGGCGCAATTCACCCCTCCACTTT.

This chain uses TRBV7-9 with TRBJ2-7; D is unclear. The CDR3 has 12 amino acids. Germline values: CDR1 SEHNR, CDR2 FQNEAQ (reference sequence). Trimming removed 3 bases from V and 6 bases from J, with 9 bases in between. DNA for the CDR3: TGTGCCAGCAGCTTCTCCTTTGGCGAGCAGTACTTC. This gives the protein CASSFSFGEQYF.

For this clonotype: This clone may be a read error of a much larger clone one base away. V gene TRBV6-5 combines with J gene TRBJ2-7; TRBD2 aligns across 7 bases. J was trimmed by 2 bases and V by 2 bases; bases with no gene match: 0. Germline values: CDR1 MNHEY, CDR2 SVGAGI. The CDR3 has 13 residues. This CDR3 is CASSYTSAYEQYF. CDR3 nucleotides: TGTGCCAGCAGTTACACTAGCGCCTACGAGCAGTACTTC.

This clonotype was seen a handful of times. The chain combines TRBV15 with TRBJ2-1; D ambiguous. CDR3 size: 15 residues. Germline V gives CDR1 LNHNV, CDR2 YYDKDF (reference sequence). V was pared by 0 bases and J by 4 bases, with 10 bases between. This CDR3 is CATSRDSREYNEQFF. The CDR3 bases are TGTGCCACCAGCAGAGATAGTCGCGAGTACAATGAGCAGTTCTTC.

This clonotype was recorded at least ten times. This rearrangement joins TRBV7-9 to TRBJ1-2; D not resolved. The CDR3 extends over 12 amino acids. Trimming took off 2 bases at V and 4 bases at J, with 5 bases between the two ends. Germline CDR1 reads SEHNR; CDR2 reads FQNEAQ (reference sequence). The CDR3 loop reads CASSLSFYGYTF. The CDR3 nucleotides read TGTGCCAGCAGCTTATCCTTCTATGGCTACACCTTC.

This clonotype has ten or more counts. The V call is TRBV7-9, the J call TRBJ2-2; D might be TRBD1 or TRBD2, each matching 5 bases. This CDR3 has 18 residues. Germline loops: CDR1 SEHNR, CDR2 FQNEAQ (reference sequence). With 2 bases removed from V and 1 base from J, the gap between germline ends came to 17 bases. DNA for the CDR3: TGTGCCAGCAGCTTAAGCCAGGGAGACATCCGGAACACCGGGGAGCTGTTTTTT. This translates into CASSLSQGDIRNTGELFF. Complete variable domain (other parts from reference TRBV7-9 and TRBJ2-2): DTGVSQNPRHKITKRGQNVTFRCDPISEHNRLYWYRQTLGQGPEFLTYFQNEAQLEKSRLLSDRFSAERPKGSFSTLEIQRTEQGDSAMYLCASSLSQGDIRNTGELFFGEGSRLTVL.

This chain uses TRBV6-1 with TRBJ1-6; D may be TRBD1 (6 bases). Trimming removed 7 bases at V and 10 bases at J, with 20 bases between. This CDR3 region has 15 residues. Germline CDR1 is MNHNS and CDR2 is SASEGT. For the CDR3, the DNA is TGTGCCAGCACCCACGTTTGGGGGCAGAGATCACCCCTCCACTTT. Translation: CASTHVWGQRSPLHF.

The chain carries TRBV5-1 and TRBJ2-2; the D call may be TRBD1 or TRBD2 (5 bases each). This CDR3 region has 17 residues. The germline gives CDR1 SGHRS, CDR2 YFSETQ. V lost 3 bases and J lost 2, with 17 bases in between. The CDR3 here is CASSSTQGALNTGELFF. The CDR3 coding sequence is TGCGCCAGCAGCTCCACCCAGGGAGCGCTTAACACCGGGGAGCTGTTTTTT.

This clonotype was detected many times. This chain joins TRBV12-3 or TRBV12-4 and TRBJ2-7; 11 nucleotides align to TRBD2. With V trimmed by 5 bases and J by 6 bases, 9 bases remained unmatched. The CDR3 is 15 residues long. The CDR3 sequence is CASSRKLAGVREQYF. CDR3 DNA: TGTGCCAGCAGTAGAAAACTAGCGGGAGTTCGCGAGCAGTACTTC.

This clonotype has a count of ten or more. The chain employs TRBV12-3 or TRBV12-4 and TRBJ2-5; no clear D. With 5 bases removed from V and 1 base from J, the gap between germline ends came to 8 bases. The CDR3 extends over 13 amino acids. In DNA, the CDR3 is TGTGCCAGCAGTATTGTCCCCCAAGAGACCCAGTACTTC. It yields the protein CASSIVPQETQYF.

This clonotype was detected ten times or more. The chain joins TRBV29-1 to TRBJ2-3; 8 nucleotides align to TRBD2. This CDR3 comprises 13 residues. The J segment lost 6 bases and the V segment lost 7 bases, leaving 9 bases of the junction unmatched. In germline, CDR1 is SQVTM, CDR2 ANQGSEA. CDR3 nucleotide sequence: TGCAGCGGAAGACTAGCGCTGGCGGATACGCAGTATTTT. Translated: CSGRLALADTQYF.

Remarks on this clonotype: At one end the junction does not follow the germline gene, possibly because of a read error. The genes are TRBV5-1 and TRBJ2-3; no clear D. Germline loops: CDR1 SGHRS, CDR2 YFSETQ. This CDR3 spans 15 amino acids. CDR3 sequence reads: CASSLVEPGTDAQYF. CDR3 nucleotides: TGCGCCAGCAGCTTGGTGGAGCCCGGCACAGATGCGCAGTATTTT.

At least ten counts were recorded for this clonotype. This chain joins TRBV6-5 and TRBJ2-7; possible D gene TRBD2, 6 bases. Trimming cost V 2 bases and J 4 bases, with 18 bases left between them. The CDR3 covers 16 residues. Looked up from germline, CDR1 is MNHEY and CDR2 is SVGAGI. CDR3 sequence: CASSYTRSTSRYEQYF. The CDR3 bases are TGTGCCAGCAGTTACACTAGGTCTACTAGCAGGTACGAGCAGTACTTC.